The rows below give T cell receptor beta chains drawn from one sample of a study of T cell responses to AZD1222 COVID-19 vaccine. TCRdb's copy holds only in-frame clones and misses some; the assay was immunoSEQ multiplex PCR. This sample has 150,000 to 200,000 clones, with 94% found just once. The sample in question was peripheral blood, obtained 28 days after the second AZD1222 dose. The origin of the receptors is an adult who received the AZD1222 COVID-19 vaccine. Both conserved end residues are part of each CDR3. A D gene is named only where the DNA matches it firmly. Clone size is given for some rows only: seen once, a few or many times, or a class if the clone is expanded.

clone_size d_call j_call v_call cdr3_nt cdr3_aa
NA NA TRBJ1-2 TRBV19 TGTGCCAGTAGTAACTGGGGATACACTAACTATGGCTACACCTTC CASSNWGYTNYGYTF
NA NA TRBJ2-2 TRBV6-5 TGTGCCAGCAGTTACTCGATGGTGGGAAACACCGGGGAGCTGTTTTTT CASSYSMVGNTGELFF
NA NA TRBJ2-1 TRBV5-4 TGTGCCAGCAGCTTGGGAGCTTCCTACAATGAGCAGTTCTTC CASSLGASYNEQFF
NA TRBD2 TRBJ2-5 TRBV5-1 TGCGCCAGCACCCCTGGCGGGAGTGGAGAGACCCAGTACTTC CASTPGGSGETQYF
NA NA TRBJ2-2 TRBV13 TGTGCCAGCAGCTTTCCGGGTTCGGGGACCGGGGAGCTGTTTTTT CASSFPGSGTGELFF
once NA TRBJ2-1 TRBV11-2 TGTGCCAGCAGCTTAGCCTGGGAGCAGTTCTTC CASSLAWEQFF
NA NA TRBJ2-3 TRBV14 TGTGCCAGCAGCCAGCGTCAGTGGGGCATTTTGGCGCAGTATTTT CASSQRQWGILAQYF
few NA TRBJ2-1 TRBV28 TGTGCCAGCAGGGGAGGGGGCACCCACCAAACTTACAATGAGCAGTTCTTC CASRGGGTHQTYNEQFF
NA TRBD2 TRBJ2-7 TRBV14 TGTGCCAGCAGCCAATACCGCGGGAGCGGCGAGCAGTACTTC CASSQYRGSGEQYF
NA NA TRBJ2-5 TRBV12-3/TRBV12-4 TGTGCCAGCTCCGGACCCTCAACGACCCAGTACTTC CASSGPSTTQYF
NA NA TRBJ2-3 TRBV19 TGTGCCAGTGGCCCGGGGGGCAGGGCAGATACGCAGTATTTT CASGPGGRADTQYF
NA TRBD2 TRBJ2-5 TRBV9 TGTGCCAGCAGCCTCGGGACTAGCGGGAGGACGGTGGCCTCTTGGGAGACCCAGTACTTC CASSLGTSGRTVASWETQYF
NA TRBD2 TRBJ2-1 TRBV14 TGTGCCAGCAGCCAAAGAGCTCTAGCGGGGCTCAATGAGCAGTTCTTC CASSQRALAGLNEQFF
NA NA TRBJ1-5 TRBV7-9 TGTGCCAGCAGCTTACAAGATCAGCCCCAGCATTTT CASSLQDQPQHF
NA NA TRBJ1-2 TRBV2 TGTGCCAGCAGTGAAGCCACCTTTGGCTACACCTTC CASSEATFGYTF
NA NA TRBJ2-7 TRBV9 TGTGCCAGCAGCGTAGGGGGCGGCGGGACCCCTTCCTACGAGCAGTACTTC CASSVGGGGTPSYEQYF
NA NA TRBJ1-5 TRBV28 TGTGCCAGCAGTTTATCAGGGATTAATCAGCCCCAGCATTTT CASSLSGINQPQHF
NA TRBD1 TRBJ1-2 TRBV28 TGTGCCAGCAGTCCCCCAGGGGGGGGAGGGTATGGCTACACCTTC CASSPPGGGGYGYTF
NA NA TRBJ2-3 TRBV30 TGTGCACAAACCGGGACCAGCACAGATACGCAGTATTTT CAQTGTSTDTQYF
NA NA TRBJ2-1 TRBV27 TGTGCCAGCAGTTTACAGGGAATGGGGCAGTTCTTC CASSLQGMGQFF
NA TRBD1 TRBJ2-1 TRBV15 TGTGCCACCAGCACCACAGGGGGCCCGTTCTACAATGAGCAGTTCTTC CATSTTGGPFYNEQFF
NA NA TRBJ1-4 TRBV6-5 TGTGCCAGCAGTTATTCGGGCACTAATGAAAAACTGTTTTTT CASSYSGTNEKLFF
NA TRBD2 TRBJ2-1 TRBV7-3 TGTGCCAGCAGCTTAGGGGGAGGGCCTAATGAGCAGTTCTTC CASSLGGGPNEQFF
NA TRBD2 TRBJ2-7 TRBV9 TGTGCCAGCAGCGTAGGGGAGGGGAGCTACGAGCAGTACTTC CASSVGEGSYEQYF
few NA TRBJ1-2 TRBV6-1 TGTGCCAGCAGTGATTCGGGCTATGGCTACACCTTC CASSDSGYGYTF
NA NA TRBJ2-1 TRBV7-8 TGTGCCAGCAGCTTTAGCCGAGTAGTTCTCCGGCAGGGCAATGAGCAGTTCTTC CASSFSRVVLRQGNEQFF
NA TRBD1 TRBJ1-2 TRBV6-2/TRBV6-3 TGTGCCAGCAGTTACTCGCGAGACAGGGGTTTCTATGGCTACACCTTC CASSYSRDRGFYGYTF
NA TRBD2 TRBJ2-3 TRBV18 TGTGCCAGCTCACCACCGGGACTAGCTTTAGATACGCAGTATTTT CASSPPGLALDTQYF
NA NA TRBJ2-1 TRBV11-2 TGTGCCAGCAGCACCCCAGGTAGCTCCAATGAGCAGTTCTTC CASSTPGSSNEQFF
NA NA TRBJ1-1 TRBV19 TGTGCCAGTACGAAACAGTTGAACACTGAAGCTTTCTTT CASTKQLNTEAFF
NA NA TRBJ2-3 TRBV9 TGTGCCAGCGGCGCGATCGTCACAGATACGCAGTATTTT CASGAIVTDTQYF
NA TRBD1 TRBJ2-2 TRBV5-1 TGCGCCAGCAGCTTGGACGACAGGGGCCTCGGGGAGCTGTTTTTT CASSLDDRGLGELFF
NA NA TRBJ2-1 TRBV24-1 TGTGCCACCAGTGATCCCAGCGCCCGGACCTACAGCTCCTACAATGAGCAGTTCTTC CATSDPSARTYSSYNEQFF
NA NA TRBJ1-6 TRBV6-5 TGTGCCAGCAGTTCAGGACTGACACCCCTCCACTTT CASSSGLTPLHF
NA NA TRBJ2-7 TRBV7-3 TGTGCCAGCAGCTTATCCCGGGCGGGCGAGCAGTACTTC CASSLSRAGEQYF
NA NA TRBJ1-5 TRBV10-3 TGTGCCATCAGTGAGTCTATGACAGCTGATCAGCCCCAGCATTTT CAISESMTADQPQHF
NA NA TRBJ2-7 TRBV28 TGTGCCAGCAGTTCCGAAGACAGCTACGAGCAGTACTTC CASSSEDSYEQYF
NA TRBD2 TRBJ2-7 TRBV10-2 TGCGCCAGCAGTCGGAACCCGGGACTAGCGGGGGGACTCACCTACGAGCAGTACTTC CASSRNPGLAGGLTYEQYF
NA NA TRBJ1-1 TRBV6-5 TGTGCCAGCAGTTTACGAAGACAGAATGAAGCTTTCTTT CASSLRRQNEAFF
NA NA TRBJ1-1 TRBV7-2 TGTGCCAGCAGCTTAAACAATGAAGCTTTCTTT CASSLNNEAFF
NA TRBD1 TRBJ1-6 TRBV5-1 TGCGCCAGCAGCTTCTCATTCCGGGACAGCAATAATTCACCCCTCCACTTT CASSFSFRDSNNSPLHF
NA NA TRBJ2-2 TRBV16 TGTGCCAGCAGCCAATTGGATTACACCGGGGAGCTGTTTTTT CASSQLDYTGELFF
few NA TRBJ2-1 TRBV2 TGTGCCAGCAGGATAGACTACAATGAGCAGTTCTTC CASRIDYNEQFF
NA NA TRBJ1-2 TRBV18 TGTGCCAGCTCCGGGAGCATGGGCAACTATGGCTACACCTTC CASSGSMGNYGYTF
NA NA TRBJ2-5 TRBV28 TGTGCCAGCAGCTCTCCCGCGGTCGGAGAGACCCAGTACTTC CASSSPAVGETQYF
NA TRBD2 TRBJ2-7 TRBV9 TGTGCCAGCAGCGTAGGCCAAGCGGGAGTGTACGAGCAGTACTTC CASSVGQAGVYEQYF
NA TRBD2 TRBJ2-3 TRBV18 TGTGCCAGCTCACCACCGGTAGCGGGCCACACAGATACGCAGTATTTT CASSPPVAGHTDTQYF
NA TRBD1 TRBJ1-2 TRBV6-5 TGTGCCAGCAGTTATAGCGGGACAGGGAACTATGGCTACACCTTC CASSYSGTGNYGYTF
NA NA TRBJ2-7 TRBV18 TGTGCCAGCTCACCAGGGGACGGCGAGCAGTACTTC CASSPGDGEQYF
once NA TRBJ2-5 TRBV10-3 TGTGCCATCAGTGTAAGAACTGCCCAAGAGACCCAGTACTTC CAISVRTAQETQYF
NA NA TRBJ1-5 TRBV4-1 TGCGCCAGCAGCCAAGAGGGGCTTTACAATCAGCCCCAGCATTTT CASSQEGLYNQPQHF
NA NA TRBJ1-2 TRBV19 TGTGCCAGTAGTAAGGGCCCCCGGGCCAGGGGCTATGGCTACACCTTC CASSKGPRARGYGYTF
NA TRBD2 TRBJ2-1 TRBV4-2 TGTGCCAGCAGCCAACGACTAGCGAACAATGAGCAGTTCTTC CASSQRLANNEQFF
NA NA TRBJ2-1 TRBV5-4 TGTGCCAGCAGCTTGTCAAACAATGAGCAGTTCTTC CASSLSNNEQFF